The sequence of this TCR beta chain was determined in a study of blood T cells in healthy people across ages. Details on this clonotype: Its antigen remains unidentified.

Together with a sample-barcoded 5' primer, a J-beta primer mix was included in a second PCR lasting roughly 7 to 11 cycles. TCRdb independently ran MiXCR on the 5' RACE reads; one entry per CDR3 protein. The data contain approximately 830,000 distinct CDR3 sequences, less than 80% of them singletons. The CDR3 loop spans 14 amino acids. Germline V gene sequence: CDR1 DFQATT, CDR2 SNEGSKA (reference sequence). Study conclusions and caveats: CMV status of donors was not determined, possibly confounding expanded clonotype changes. PBMCs that were unsorted prevented a conclusive naive versus antigen-experienced comparison.

Sequencing was carried out using blood. The chain uses TRBV20-1 and TRBJ2-1; D is unclear. The tail of the sequence fits TRBJ2-7 better, so the J call may be wrong. This TCR was sampled from a man aged 25 to 45 in good health. The CDR3 DNA reads as TGCAGTGCTACGGAACAAAGCTCCTACAATGAGCAGTACTTC. Amino acids: CSATEQSSYNEQYF.